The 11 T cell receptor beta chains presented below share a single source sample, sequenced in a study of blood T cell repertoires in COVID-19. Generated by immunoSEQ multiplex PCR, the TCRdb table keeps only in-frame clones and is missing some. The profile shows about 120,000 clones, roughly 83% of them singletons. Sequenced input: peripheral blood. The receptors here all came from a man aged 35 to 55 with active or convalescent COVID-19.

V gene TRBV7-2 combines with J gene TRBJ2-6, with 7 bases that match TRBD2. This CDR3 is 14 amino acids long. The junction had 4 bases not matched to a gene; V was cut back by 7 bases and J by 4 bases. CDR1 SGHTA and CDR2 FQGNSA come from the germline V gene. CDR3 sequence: CASTRRGGANVLTF. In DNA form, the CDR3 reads TGTGCCAGCACCCGGCGGGGGGGGGCCAACGTCCTGACTTTC.

CDR3 DNA sequence: TGTGCCAGTGAGGGGTCAGGGGGAAATGAAAAACTGTTTTTT. Encoded protein: CASEGSGGNEKLFF. This chain connects TRBV19 to TRBJ1-4, with TRBD1 matching over 7 bases. There are 14 residues in the CDR3. The V gene's germline CDR1 is LNHDA and CDR2 SQIVND (reference sequence). Unmatched junction bases numbered 8, after V lost 8 bases and J lost 5 bases.

DNA for the CDR3: TGTGCCAGTAGTCCATTTTTTCTAGGCAGGGACTATGGCTACACCTTC. Residues: CASSPFFLGRDYGYTF. The chain employs TRBV19 and TRBJ1-2; tentatively, D is TRBD1 (5 bases). The CDR3 is 16 amino acids. With 5 bases removed from V and 3 bases from J, the gap between germline ends came to 19 bases. Germline V lookup: CDR1 LNHDA, CDR2 SQIVND (reference sequence).

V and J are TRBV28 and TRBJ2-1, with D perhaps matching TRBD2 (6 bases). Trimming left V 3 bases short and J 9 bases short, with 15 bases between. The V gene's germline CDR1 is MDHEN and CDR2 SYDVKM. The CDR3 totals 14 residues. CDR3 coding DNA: TGTGCCAGCAGTTTTTATCGGGGGAGAAGTGAGCAGTTCTTC. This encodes CASSFYRGRSEQFF.

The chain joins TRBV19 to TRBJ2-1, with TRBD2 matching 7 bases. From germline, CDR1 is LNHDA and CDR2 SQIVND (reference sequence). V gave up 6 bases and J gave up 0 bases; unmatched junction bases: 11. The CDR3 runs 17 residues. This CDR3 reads CASSIFLAASSYNEQFF. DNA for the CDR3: TGTGCCAGTAGCATCTTTCTAGCGGCGAGCTCCTACAATGAGCAGTTCTTC.

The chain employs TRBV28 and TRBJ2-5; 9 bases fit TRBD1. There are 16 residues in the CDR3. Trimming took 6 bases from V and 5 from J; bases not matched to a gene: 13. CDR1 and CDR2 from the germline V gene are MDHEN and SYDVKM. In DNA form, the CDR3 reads TGTGCCAGCAGCCCCCTTGCGGGACAGGGACGGGAGACCCAGTACTTC. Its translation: CASSPLAGQGRETQYF. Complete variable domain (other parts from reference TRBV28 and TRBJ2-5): DVKVTQSSRYLVKRTGEKVFLECVQDMDHENMFWYRQDPGLGLRLIYFSYDVKMKEKGDIPEGYSVSREKKERFSLILESASTNQTSMYLCASSPLAGQGRETQYFGPGTRLLVL.

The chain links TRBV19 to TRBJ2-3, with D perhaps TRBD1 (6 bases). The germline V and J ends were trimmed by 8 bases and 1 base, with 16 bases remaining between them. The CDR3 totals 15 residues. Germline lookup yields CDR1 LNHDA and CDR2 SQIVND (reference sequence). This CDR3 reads CASRDRFGGTDTQYF. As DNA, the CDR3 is TGTGCCAGTCGTGACAGGTTCGGTGGCACAGATACGCAGTATTTT.

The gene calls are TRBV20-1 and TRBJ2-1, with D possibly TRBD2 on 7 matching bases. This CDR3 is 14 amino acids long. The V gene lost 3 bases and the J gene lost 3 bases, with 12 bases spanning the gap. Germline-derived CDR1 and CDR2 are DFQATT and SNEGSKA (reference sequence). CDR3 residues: CSASTGGLYNEQFF. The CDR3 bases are TGCAGTGCTAGTACGGGGGGCCTCTACAATGAGCAGTTCTTC.

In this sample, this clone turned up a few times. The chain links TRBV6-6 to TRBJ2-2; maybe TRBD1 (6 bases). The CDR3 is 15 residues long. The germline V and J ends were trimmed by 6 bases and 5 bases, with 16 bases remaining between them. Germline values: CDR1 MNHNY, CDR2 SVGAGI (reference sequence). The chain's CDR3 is CASRRGGVGTGELFF. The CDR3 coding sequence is TGTGCCAGCAGGAGAGGGGGAGTAGGTACCGGGGAGCTGTTTTTT.

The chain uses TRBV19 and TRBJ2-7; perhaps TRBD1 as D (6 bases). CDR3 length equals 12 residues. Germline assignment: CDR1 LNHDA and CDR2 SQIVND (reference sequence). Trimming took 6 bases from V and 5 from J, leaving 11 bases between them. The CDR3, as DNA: TGTGCCAGTAGCAACAGGGCGCACGAGCAGTACTTC. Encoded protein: CASSNRAHEQYF.

CDR3 bases: TGTGCCAGTAGTATAGACTCACAGGGGGGGTTTCGGTACACTGAAGCTTTCTTT. Encoded protein: CASSIDSQGGFRYTEAFF. V usage is TRBV19 and J usage is TRBJ1-1; TRBD1 aligns across 8 bases. J lost 3 bases, V lost 0 bases, and 12 bases had no gene match. Germline V CDR1 and CDR2: LNHDA, SQIVND (reference sequence). There are 18 residues in the CDR3.